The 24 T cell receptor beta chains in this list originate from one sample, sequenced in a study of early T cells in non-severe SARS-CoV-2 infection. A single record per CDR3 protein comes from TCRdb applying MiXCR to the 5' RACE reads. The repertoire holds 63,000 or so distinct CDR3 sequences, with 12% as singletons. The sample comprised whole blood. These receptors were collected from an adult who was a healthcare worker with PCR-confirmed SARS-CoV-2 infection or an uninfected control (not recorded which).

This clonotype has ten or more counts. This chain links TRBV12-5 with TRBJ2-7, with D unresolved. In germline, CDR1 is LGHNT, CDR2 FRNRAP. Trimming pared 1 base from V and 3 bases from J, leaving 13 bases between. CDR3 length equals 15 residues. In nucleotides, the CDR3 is TGTGCTAGTGGTTTGGGGGTCGGGCGGTTCTACGAGCAGTACTTC. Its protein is CASGLGVGRFYEQYF.

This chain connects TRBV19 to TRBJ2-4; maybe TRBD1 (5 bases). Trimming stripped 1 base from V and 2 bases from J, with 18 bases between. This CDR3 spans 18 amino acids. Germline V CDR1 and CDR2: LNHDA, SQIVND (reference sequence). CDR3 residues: CASSIVRSGMTSKNIQYF. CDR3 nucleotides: TGTGCCAGTAGTATAGTACGGTCAGGGATGACTTCCAAAAACATTCAGTACTTC.

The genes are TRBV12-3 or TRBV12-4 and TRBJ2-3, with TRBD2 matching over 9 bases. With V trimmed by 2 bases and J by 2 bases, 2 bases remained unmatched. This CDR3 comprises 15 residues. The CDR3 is CASSLLAGATDTQYF. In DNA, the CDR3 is TGTGCCAGCAGTTTATTAGCGGGAGCCACAGATACGCAGTATTTT.

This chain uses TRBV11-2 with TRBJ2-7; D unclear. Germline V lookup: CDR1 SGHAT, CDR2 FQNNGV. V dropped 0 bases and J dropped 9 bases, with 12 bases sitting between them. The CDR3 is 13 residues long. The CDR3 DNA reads TGTGCCAGCAGCTTAGATGGCCCGGGCGCGCAGTACTTC. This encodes CASSLDGPGAQYF. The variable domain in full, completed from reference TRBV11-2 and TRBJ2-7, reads EAGVAQSPRYKIIEKRQSVAFWCNPISGHATLYWYQQILGQGPKLLIQFQNNGVVDDSQLPKDRFSAERLKGVDSTLKIQPAKLEDSAVYLCASSLDGPGAQYFGPGTRLTVT.

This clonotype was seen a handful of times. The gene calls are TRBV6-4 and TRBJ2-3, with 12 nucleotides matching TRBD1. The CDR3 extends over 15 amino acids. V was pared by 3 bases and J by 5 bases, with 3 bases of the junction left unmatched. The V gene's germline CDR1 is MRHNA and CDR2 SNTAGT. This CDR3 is CASSEGQGAGDTQYF. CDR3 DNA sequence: TGTGCCAGCAGTGAGGGACAGGGGGCCGGAGATACGCAGTATTTT.

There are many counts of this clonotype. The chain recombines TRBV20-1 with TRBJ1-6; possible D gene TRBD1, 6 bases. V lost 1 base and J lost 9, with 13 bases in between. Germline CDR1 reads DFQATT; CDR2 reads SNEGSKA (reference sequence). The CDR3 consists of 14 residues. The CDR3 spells CSARGGTSFSPLHF. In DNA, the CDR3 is TGCAGTGCTAGAGGTGGGACAAGTTTTTCACCCCTCCACTTT.

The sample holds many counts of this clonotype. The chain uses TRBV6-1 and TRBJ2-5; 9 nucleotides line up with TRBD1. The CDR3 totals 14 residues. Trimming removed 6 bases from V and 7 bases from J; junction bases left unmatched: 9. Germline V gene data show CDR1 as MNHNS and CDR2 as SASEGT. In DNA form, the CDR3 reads TGTGCCAGCAGCGGGGGACAGGGATTTGGGACCCAGTACTTC. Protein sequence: CASSGGQGFGTQYF.

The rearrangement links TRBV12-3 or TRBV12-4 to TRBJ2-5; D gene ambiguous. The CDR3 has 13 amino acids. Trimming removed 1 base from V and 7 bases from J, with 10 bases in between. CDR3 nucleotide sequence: TGTGCCAGCAGTTTAGGGGTGATTGGGACCCAGTACTTC. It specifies CASSLGVIGTQYF.

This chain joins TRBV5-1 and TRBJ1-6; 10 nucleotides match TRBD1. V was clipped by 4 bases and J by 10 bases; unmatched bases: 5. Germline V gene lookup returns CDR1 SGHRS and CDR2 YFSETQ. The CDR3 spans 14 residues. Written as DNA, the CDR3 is TGCGCCAGCAGCATAGGACAGGGGGGCTCACCCCTCCACTTT. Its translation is CASSIGQGGSPLHF.

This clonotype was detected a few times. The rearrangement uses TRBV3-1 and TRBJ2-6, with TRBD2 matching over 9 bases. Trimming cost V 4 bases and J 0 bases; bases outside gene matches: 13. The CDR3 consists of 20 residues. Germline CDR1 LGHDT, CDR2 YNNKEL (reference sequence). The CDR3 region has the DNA TGTGCCAGCAGCCCCCTGGGAGCGGGGGGACCTCACTCTGGGGCCAACGTCCTGACTTTC. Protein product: CASSPLGAGGPHSGANVLTF.

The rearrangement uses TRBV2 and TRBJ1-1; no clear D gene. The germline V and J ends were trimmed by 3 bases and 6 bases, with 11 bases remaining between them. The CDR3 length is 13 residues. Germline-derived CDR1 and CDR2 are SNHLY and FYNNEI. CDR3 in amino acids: CASSDFHGSEAFF. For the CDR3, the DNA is TGTGCCAGCAGTGATTTCCATGGCTCTGAAGCTTTCTTT.

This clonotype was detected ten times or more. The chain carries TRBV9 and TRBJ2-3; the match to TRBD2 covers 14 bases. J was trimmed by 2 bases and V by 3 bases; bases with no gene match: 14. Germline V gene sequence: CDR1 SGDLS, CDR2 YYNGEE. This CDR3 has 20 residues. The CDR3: CASSAHPGLAGALNTDTQYF. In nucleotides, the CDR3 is TGTGCCAGCAGCGCACACCCGGGACTAGCGGGGGCCCTCAACACAGATACGCAGTATTTT.

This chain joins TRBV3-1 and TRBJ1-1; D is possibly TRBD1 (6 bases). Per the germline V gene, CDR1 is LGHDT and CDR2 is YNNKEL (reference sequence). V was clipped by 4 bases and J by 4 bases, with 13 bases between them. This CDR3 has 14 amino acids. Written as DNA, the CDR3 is TGTGCCAGCAGCCCCACAGGGTTTGGCACTGAAGCTTTCTTT. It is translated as CASSPTGFGTEAFF.

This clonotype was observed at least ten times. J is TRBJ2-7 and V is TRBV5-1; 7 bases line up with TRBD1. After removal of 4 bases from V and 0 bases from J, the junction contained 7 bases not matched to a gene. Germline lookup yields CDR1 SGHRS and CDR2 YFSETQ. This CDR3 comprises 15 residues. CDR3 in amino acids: CASSPGTVNSYEQYF. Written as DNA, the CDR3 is TGCGCCAGCAGCCCCGGGACAGTAAACTCCTACGAGCAGTACTTC. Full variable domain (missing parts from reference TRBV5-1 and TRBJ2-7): KAGVTQTPRYLIKTRGQQVTLSCSPISGHRSVSWYQQTPGQGLQFLFEYFSETQRNKGNFPGRFSGRQFSNSRSEMNVSTLELGDSALYLCASSPGTVNSYEQYFGPGTRLTVT.

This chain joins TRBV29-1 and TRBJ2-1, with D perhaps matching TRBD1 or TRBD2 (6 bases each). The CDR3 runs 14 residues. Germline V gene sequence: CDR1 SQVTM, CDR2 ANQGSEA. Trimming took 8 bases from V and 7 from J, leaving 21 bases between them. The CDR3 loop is CSTGTSTLGNEQFF. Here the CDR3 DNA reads TGCAGCACAGGGACTTCGACGCTGGGGAATGAGCAGTTCTTC.

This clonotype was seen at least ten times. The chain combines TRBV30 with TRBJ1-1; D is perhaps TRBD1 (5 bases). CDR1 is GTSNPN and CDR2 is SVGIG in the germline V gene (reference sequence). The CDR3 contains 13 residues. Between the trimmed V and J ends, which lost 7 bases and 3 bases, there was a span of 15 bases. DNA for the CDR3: TGTGCCTCTCTGGGGGGGTGGCACACTGAAGCTTTCTTT. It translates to CASLGGWHTEAFF.

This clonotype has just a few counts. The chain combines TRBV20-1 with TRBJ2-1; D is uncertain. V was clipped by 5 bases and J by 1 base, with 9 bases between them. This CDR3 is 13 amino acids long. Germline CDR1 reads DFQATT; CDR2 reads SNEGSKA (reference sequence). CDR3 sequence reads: CSASRVSYNEQFF. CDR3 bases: TGCAGTGCTTCCAGAGTTTCCTACAATGAGCAGTTCTTC.

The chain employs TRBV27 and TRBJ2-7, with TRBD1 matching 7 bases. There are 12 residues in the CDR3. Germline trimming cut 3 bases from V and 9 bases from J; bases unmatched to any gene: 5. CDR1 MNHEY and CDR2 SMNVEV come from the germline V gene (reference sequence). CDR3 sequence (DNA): TGTGCCAGCAGTTTCACAGGGGCCCGGCAGTACTTC. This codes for CASSFTGARQYF.

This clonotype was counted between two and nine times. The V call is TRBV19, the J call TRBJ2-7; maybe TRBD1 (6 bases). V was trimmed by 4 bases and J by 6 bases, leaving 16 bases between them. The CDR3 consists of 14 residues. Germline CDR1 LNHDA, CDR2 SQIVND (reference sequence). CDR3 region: CASSTGQLLSEQYF. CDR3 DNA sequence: TGTGCCAGTAGTACCGGACAGCTTCTAAGCGAGCAGTACTTC.

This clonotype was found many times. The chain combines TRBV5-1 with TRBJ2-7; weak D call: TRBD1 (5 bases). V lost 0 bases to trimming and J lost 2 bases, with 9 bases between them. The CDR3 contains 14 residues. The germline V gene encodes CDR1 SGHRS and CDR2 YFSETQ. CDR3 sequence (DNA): TGCGCCAGCAGCTTGGGGGGCCGGACCTACGAGCAGTACTTC. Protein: CASSLGGRTYEQYF.

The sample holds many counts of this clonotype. CDR3 protein: CASSSGGRSQYF. The DNA of the CDR3 is TGTGCCAGCAGCTCGGGGGGTAGGAGCCAGTACTTC. This chain connects TRBV11-2 to TRBJ2-5, with 7 bases fitting TRBD2. Per germline, CDR1 SGHAT and CDR2 FQNNGV. The V gene end was trimmed by 4 bases and the J gene end by 10 bases; junction bases not matched to a gene: 6. The CDR3 has 12 amino acids.

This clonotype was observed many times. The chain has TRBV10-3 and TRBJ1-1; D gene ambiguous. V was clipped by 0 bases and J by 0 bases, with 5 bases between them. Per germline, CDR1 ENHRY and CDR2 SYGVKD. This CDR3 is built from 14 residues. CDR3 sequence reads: CAISESVVNTEAFF. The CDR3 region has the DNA TGTGCCATCAGTGAGTCGGTGGTGAACACTGAAGCTTTCTTT.

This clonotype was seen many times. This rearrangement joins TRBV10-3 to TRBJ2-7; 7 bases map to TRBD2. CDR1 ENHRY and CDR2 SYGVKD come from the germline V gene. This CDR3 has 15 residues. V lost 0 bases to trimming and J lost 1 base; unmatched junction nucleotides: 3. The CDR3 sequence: CAISESRRGSYEQYF. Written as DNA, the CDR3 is TGTGCCATCAGTGAGTCGAGGCGGGGGTCCTACGAGCAGTACTTC.

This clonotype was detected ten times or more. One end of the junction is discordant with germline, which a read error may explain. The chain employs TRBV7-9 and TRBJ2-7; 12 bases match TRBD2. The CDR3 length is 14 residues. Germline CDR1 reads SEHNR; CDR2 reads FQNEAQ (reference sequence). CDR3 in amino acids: CASSLAGGPHEQYF. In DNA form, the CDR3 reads TGTGCCAGCAGCCTAGCGGGAGGGCCACACGAGCAGTACTTC.